The 10 T cell receptor beta chains presented below share a single source sample, sequenced in a study of T cells in localized non-small cell lung cancer. Profiled with immunoSEQ multiplex PCR; TCRdb holds only in-frame clones, not every one. This table has approximately 40,000 clones, around 87% appearing once. This specimen consisted of peripheral blood, obtained before any cancer treatment. All receptors derive from a man between 40 and 75 years old with stage I lung adenocarcinoma.

This chain links TRBV5-5 with TRBJ1-3; D is unresolved. This CDR3 is 14 amino acids long. Deletions cut 0 bases from V and 3 bases from J, with 7 bases between. The V gene's germline CDR1 is SGHKS and CDR2 YYEKEE (reference sequence). The CDR3 here is CASSLAERGNTIYF. CDR3 DNA sequence: TGTGCCAGCAGCTTGGCTGAGCGTGGAAACACCATATATTTT.

V usage is TRBV21-1 and J usage is TRBJ2-5; TRBD1, the table's D call, lacks a check against the DNA. TRBV21-1 is tagged as a pseudogene. The CDR3 totals 15 residues. The CDR3 DNA follows: TGTGCCAGCAGCGACGCGGGACAGGGGGGAGAGACCCAGTACTTC. Translation: CASSDAGQGGETQYF.

This chain uses TRBV27 with TRBJ2-7; TRBD2 is a possible D gene (5 bases). The V gene's germline CDR1 is MNHEY and CDR2 SMNVEV (reference sequence). The CDR3 is made up of 13 amino acids. V dropped 6 bases and J dropped 0 bases, with 9 bases sitting between them. The CDR3 loop reads CASRSGSSYEQYF. Written as DNA, the CDR3 is TGTGCCAGCAGATCTGGGAGCTCCTACGAGCAGTACTTC.

The rearrangement uses TRBV30 and TRBJ2-7, with TRBD1 as a possible D gene (6 bases). This CDR3 has 12 amino acids. Trimming left V 2 bases short and J 3 bases short, with 8 bases between. Looked up from germline, CDR1 is GTSNPN and CDR2 is SVGIG (reference sequence). CDR3 in amino acids: CAWSSQGYEQYF. The DNA of the CDR3 is TGTGCCTGGAGTTCACAGGGCTACGAGCAGTACTTC.

This clone appeared a single time. The chain uses TRBV6-5 and TRBJ2-3; 7 bases match TRBD2. This CDR3 has 15 residues. Losses at the gene ends were 6 bases for V and 2 bases for J; bases not matched to a gene: 8. Germline CDR1 is MNHEY and CDR2 is SVGAGI. The CDR3 protein is CASRLQGGPTDTQYF. In DNA form, the CDR3 reads TGTGCCAGCAGGCTCCAGGGAGGGCCCACAGATACGCAGTATTTT.

The V call is TRBV5-1, the J call TRBJ2-1; 7 bases fit TRBD2. V lost 8 bases and J lost 5; bases outside the gene matches: 10. Germline V gene lookup returns CDR1 SGHRS and CDR2 YFSETQ. This CDR3 comprises 14 residues. Here the CDR3 DNA reads TGCGCCAGATCGTCCGCTAGCGGACACAATGAGCAGTTCTTC. This encodes CARSSASGHNEQFF. Complete variable domain (other parts from reference TRBV5-1 and TRBJ2-1): KAGVTQTPRYLIKTRGQQVTLSCSPISGHRSVSWYQQTPGQGLQFLFEYFSETQRNKGNFPGRFSGRQFSNSRSEMNVSTLELGDSALYLCARSSASGHNEQFFGPGTRLTVL.

The gene calls are TRBV30 and TRBJ2-5; possibly TRBD1 for D (6 bases). CDR1 is GTSNPN, CDR2 SVGIG, per germline (reference sequence). The CDR3 covers 12 residues. The V end lost 2 bases, the J end lost 11 bases, and 15 bases lay between the germline ends. The CDR3 spells CAWSTQGWEQYF. CDR3 in DNA: TGTGCCTGGAGTACACAGGGTTGGGAGCAGTACTTC.

The chain is built from TRBV4-1 and TRBJ1-2, with D uncertain. Germline CDR1 MGHRA, CDR2 YSYEKL. V lost 5 bases and J 8 bases, leaving 15 bases between the germline ends. The CDR3 extends over 13 amino acids. The CDR3 reads CASSKQTGYGYTF. CDR3 sequence (DNA): TGCGCCAGCAGCAAGCAGACGGGGTACGGCTACACCTTC.

V gene TRBV5-4 combines with J gene TRBJ2-5; 13 bases match TRBD2. Looked up from germline, CDR1 is SGHNT and CDR2 is YYREEE (reference sequence). The CDR3 spans 16 residues. Germline trimming cut 0 bases from V and 2 bases from J; bases unmatched to any gene: 1. CDR3 loop: CASSLGGLAGQETQYF. Here the CDR3 DNA reads TGTGCCAGCAGCTTGGGGGGACTAGCGGGGCAAGAGACCCAGTACTTC. Complete variable domain (other parts from reference TRBV5-4 and TRBJ2-5): ETGVTQSPTHLIKTRGQQVTLRCSSQSGHNTVSWYQQALGQGPQFIFQYYREEENGRGNFPPRFSGLQFPNYSSELNVNALELDDSALYLCASSLGGLAGQETQYFGPGTRLLVL.

The chain uses TRBV27 and TRBJ2-7; 7 bases align to TRBD2. V was pared by 2 bases and J by 4 bases, with 5 bases of the junction left unmatched. This CDR3 has 14 residues. Germline CDR1 reads MNHEY; CDR2 reads SMNVEV (reference sequence). CDR3 sequence: CASSLGGSWYEQYF. Here the CDR3 DNA reads TGTGCCAGCAGTTTAGGCGGGAGTTGGTACGAGCAGTACTTC.